The sequence of this T cell receptor beta chain was determined in a study of identical twins (dated by TCRdb to about 2016). About the investigation overall: The study deep-sequenced TCR alpha and beta repertoires from monozygotic twins, unrelated adults of various ages and cord blood to test whether fetal clonotypes persist. To rule out contamination, replicate twin experiments were performed at different times with different library preparation protocols.

Taken from the germline V gene, the CDR1 and CDR2 loops are SGHAT and FQNNGV. Counted from cysteine to phenylalanine, this CDR3 has 16 amino acids. The kept DNA is CDR3 alone, 48 bases in frame from the first base. Ends trimmed: V by 5 bases, J by 0 bases; bases unmatched to a gene: 4. Libraries were made using 5' RACE. Data came from an Illumina HiSeq 2000. A universal primer binding site was added through template switching, and the final cDNA carried a unique molecular identifier so that TCR cDNA molecules could be counted accurately. First-strand cDNA for TCR alpha and beta chains was synthesized from specific primers in the conserved constant-segment region. Each cDNA library was double barcoded, with a SMART-Mk sample barcode plus Illumina barcodes, to control for contamination. TruSeq adapter sequences and Illumina sample barcodes were added in two successive PCR steps. The TCR alpha and beta cDNA libraries were sequenced on the Illumina HiSeq platform using custom primers. The authors processed their data as follows. MiGEC was used to process raw reads and extract unique molecular identifiers, and MiXCR was used to find CDR3 positions. For each individual, recombination models were inferred using an EM algorithm with the repgenHMM and IGoR tools. The analysis of shared clonotypes was done with the tcR package in R, with sharing normalized by the product of cloneset sizes. To study raw recombination without the effects of thymic and clonal selection, out-of-frame nonproductive sequences were analyzed. TCRdb ran its own pipeline on the public reads, namely fastp trimming at Q25 and MiXCR clone calling, and kept in-frame beta chains. When rows share a CDR3 protein, they turn into one entry using the most common DNA and genes. Here the V and J calls rest on TCRdb's processing, not on the authors' analysis. The table for this sample lists under 1 million distinct CDR3 sequences; about 12% of them were counted only once. Around 1.6% of the sample is taken by the ten largest.

This clonotype was detected many times. Its cognate antigen has yet to be identified. No qualities accompany the bases; no much larger clone lies one base away. Only healthy Caucasian donors were included. Three pairs of female monozygotic twins, all aged about 18 to 29 years, made up the twin cohort. The RNA used for TCR libraries was isolated from peripheral blood mononuclear cells. The study at large found these results: Invariant T cells such as MAIT and iNKT could partly confound zero-insertion analyses, though diverse VJ usage argued against this for most clonotypes. Out-of-frame TCR alpha sharing in monozygotic twins was systematically underestimated by recombination models, whereas sharing between unrelated individuals was in agreement with the recombination models. Compared with coincidental sharing between unrelated individuals, an excess of low generation-probability sequences was observed among out-of-frame TCR alpha sequences shared between twins. Conclusions relied on cross-sectional statistical analysis, since the same donors could not be followed over many years. Fewer insertions were carried by abundant cord blood beta clonotypes; a weaker similar trend was observed in young adult naive repertoires, while no such trend was observed in memory repertoires. A weaker excess of twin sharing was found in beta out-of-frame sequences because the signal-to-noise ratio was lowered by fewer shared sequences.

The same sample was also used in a study of yellow fever vaccine responses in identical twins. Per the second study: According to the authors, the vaccine-induced T cell response in identical twins seemed to be partly convergent and partly specific to each individual. Focusing on identical twins, the study followed the T cell clones that responded to the vaccine, and did so with precision.

This TCR was sampled from a woman aged 18 to 35 in good health. The source material was PBMCs. The chain employs TRBV11-2 and TRBJ2-7, with 13 central nucleotides matching TRBD2. The bases are TGTGCCAGCAGCCCTAGGACTAGCGGGAGCTCCTACGAGCAGTACTTC. This encodes CASSPRTSGSSYEQYF. With the portions outside the CDR3 filled from the reference TRBV11-2 and TRBJ2-7 genes, the complete variable region becomes EAGVAQSPRYKIIEKRQSVAFWCNPISGHATLYWYQQILGQGPKLLIQFQNNGVVDDSQLPKDRFSAERLKGVDSTLKIQPAKLEDSAVYLCASSPRTSGSSYEQYFGPGTRLTVT.